This entry lists 2 T cell receptor beta chains sequenced from one sample in a study of T cell changes during pregnancy in multiple sclerosis. Clones were sequenced by immunoSEQ multiplex PCR, and TCRdb holds only the in-frame ones, with some missing. The sample records tens of thousands of clones, under 95% being singletons. The starting material was peripheral blood, obtained after pregnancy. Source of these receptors: a female donor with multiple sclerosis, enrolled in a pregnancy study.

The chain employs TRBV19 and TRBJ2-2; 12 bases fit TRBD2. V was pared by 3 bases and J by 5 bases, with 10 bases of the junction left unmatched. Germline loops: CDR1 LNHDA, CDR2 SQIVND (reference sequence). The CDR3 extends over 18 amino acids. The CDR3 DNA reads as TGTGCCAGTAGTATCAGTCTGACTAGCGGGAGATGGACCGGGGAGCTGTTTTTT. The encoded protein is CASSISLTSGRWTGELFF. Together with reference TRBV19 and TRBJ2-2, the CDR3 gives the full variable domain: DGGITQSPKYLFRKEGQNVTLSCEQNLNHDAMYWYRQDPGQGLRLIYYSQIVNDFQKGDIAEGYSVSREKKESFPLTVTSAQKNPTAFYLCASSISLTSGRWTGELFFGEGSRLTVL.

The gene calls are TRBV9 and TRBJ2-1; D gene unclear. Germline lookup yields CDR1 SGDLS and CDR2 YYNGEE. Trimming left V 0 bases short and J 7 bases short, with 17 bases between. The CDR3 has 16 residues. The chain's CDR3 is CASSVASRVSRNEQFF. For the CDR3, the DNA is TGTGCCAGCAGCGTAGCCTCACGGGTCAGTCGGAATGAGCAGTTCTTC. Based on the CDR3 plus reference TRBV9 and TRBJ2-1, the full variable domain is DSGVTQTPKHLITATGQRVTLRCSPRSGDLSVYWYQQSLDQGLQFLIQYYNGEERAKGNILERFSAQQFPDLHSELNLSSLELGDSALYFCASSVASRVSRNEQFFGPGTRLTVL.